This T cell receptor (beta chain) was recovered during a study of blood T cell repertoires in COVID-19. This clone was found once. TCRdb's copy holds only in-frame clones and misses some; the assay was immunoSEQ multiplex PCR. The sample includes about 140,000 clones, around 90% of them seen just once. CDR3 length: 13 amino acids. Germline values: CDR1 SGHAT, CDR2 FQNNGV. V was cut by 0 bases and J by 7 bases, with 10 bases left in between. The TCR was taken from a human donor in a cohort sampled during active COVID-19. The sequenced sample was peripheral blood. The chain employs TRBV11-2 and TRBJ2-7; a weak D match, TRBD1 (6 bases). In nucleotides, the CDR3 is TGTGCCAGCAGCTTAGATAGGACAGCGGAGCAGTACTTC. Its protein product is CASSLDRTAEQYF.